The T cell receptor beta chain under discussion was sequenced for a study of blood T cell repertoires in COVID-19. Some clones are missing from TCRdb's copy, which holds only in-frame ones; the method was immunoSEQ multiplex PCR. The data contain under 150,000 clones, roughly 84% of them singletons. Germline V gene lookup returns CDR1 SQVTM and CDR2 ANQGSEA. The CDR3 sequence is 11 residues long. J lost 8 bases, V lost 3 bases, and 3 bases had no gene match. The rearrangement joins TRBV29-1 to TRBJ1-2; 7 positions agree with TRBD1. The material sequenced was peripheral blood. The clonotype was recovered from a middle-aged woman with acute or convalescent COVID-19. DNA for the CDR3: TGCAGCGTTGAGACAGGGCAGGGCTACACCTTC. It codes for CSVETGQGYTF.